One sample yielded the 25 T cell receptor beta chains listed below, sequenced in a study of immune cell composition in non-small cell lung cancer. The normal lung sample lay at least 3 cm, and maximally far, from the tumour. Clones were sequenced by immunoSEQ multiplex PCR, and TCRdb holds only the in-frame ones, with some missing. The sample includes over 7,000 clones, approximately 77% of them seen just once. Sequenced material: non-adjacent lung tissue. Every receptor here comes from a human donor with non-small cell lung cancer.

J is TRBJ1-6 and V is TRBV5-1; D unresolved. V dropped 0 bases and J dropped 2 bases, with 3 bases sitting between them. Germline loops: CDR1 SGHRS, CDR2 YFSETQ. The CDR3 extends over 14 amino acids. The CDR3 loop is CASSLEAYNSPLHF. CDR3 bases: TGCGCCAGCAGCTTGGAAGCCTATAATTCACCCCTCCACTTT.

This clone was picked up one time. The chain employs TRBV15 and TRBJ2-7, with a weak D call TRBD2 (6 bases). Trimming pared 0 bases from V and 6 bases from J, leaving 12 bases between. This CDR3 contains 14 residues. The germline V gene encodes CDR1 LNHNV and CDR2 YYDKDF (reference sequence). The CDR3 coding sequence is TGTGCCACCAGCAGAGATCACGGGGGAGGCGAGCAGTACTTC. Translated: CATSRDHGGGEQYF.

The chain combines TRBV9 with TRBJ2-1; no clear D gene. The germline V gene has CDR1 SGDLS and CDR2 YYNGEE. V was shortened by 3 bases and J by 9 bases, with 22 bases between the two germline ends. The CDR3 totals 16 residues. The CDR3 nucleotides are TGTGCCAGCAGCGCCGATAGAAGTCTGGTCCGGGTTGAGCAGTTCTTC. It yields the protein CASSADRSLVRVEQFF.

The chain couples TRBV4-2 to TRBJ1-6, with D perhaps TRBD1 (5 bases). Trimming pared 3 bases from V and 7 bases from J, leaving 10 bases between. CDR3 length: 14 residues. CDR1 is LGHNA and CDR2 is YNFKEQ in the germline V gene. The CDR3 sequence is CASSQGENNSPLHF. The CDR3 nucleotides are TGTGCCAGCAGCCAGGGGGAGAACAATTCACCCCTCCACTTT.

The V gene is TRBV5-6, the J gene TRBJ2-1, with D tentatively TRBD2 (6 bases). CDR3 size: 15 residues. Trimming took 7 bases from V and 2 from J, leaving 16 bases between them. CDR1 is SGHDT and CDR2 is YYEEEE in the germline V gene. The CDR3 sequence: CASGQEGGPYNEQFF. CDR3 nucleotides: TGTGCCAGCGGGCAGGAGGGAGGCCCCTACAATGAGCAGTTCTTC.

The chain joins TRBV5-5 to TRBJ1-2, with 7 positions matching TRBD1. V trimming: 4 bases; J trimming: 2 bases; junction bases outside the gene matches: 11. CDR3 length equals 16 residues. CDR1 is SGHKS, CDR2 YYEKEE, per germline (reference sequence). The chain's CDR3 is CASSNTPQGTNYGYTF. As DNA, the CDR3 is TGTGCCAGCAGCAACACCCCACAGGGGACAAACTATGGCTACACCTTC.

This rearrangement joins TRBV9 to TRBJ2-7; 13 positions match TRBD2. Germline CDR1 reads SGDLS; CDR2 reads YYNGEE. The V and J ends lost 3 bases and 4 bases, in that order; junction bases with no gene match: 4. This CDR3 is 15 amino acids long. The CDR3: CASSGGLAGEYEQYF. The CDR3 DNA sequence: TGTGCCAGCAGCGGAGGACTAGCGGGGGAATACGAGCAGTACTTC.

The J gene is TRBJ1-5, the V gene TRBV6-5; D is undetermined. V was clipped by 0 bases and J by 7 bases, with 7 bases between them. The CDR3 totals 13 residues. Germline CDR1 is MNHEY and CDR2 is SVGAGI. CDR3 in amino acids: CASSYSVTQPQHF. Written as DNA, the CDR3 is TGTGCCAGCAGTTACTCGGTGACGCAGCCCCAGCATTTT.

This rearrangement joins TRBV28 to TRBJ2-7; 11 bases agree with TRBD2. The V segment lost 8 bases and the J segment 2 bases; nucleotides outside the gene matches: 2. The CDR3 covers 13 residues. Germline V gives CDR1 MDHEN, CDR2 SYDVKM. CDR3 sequence reads: CASGTSGTYEQYF. DNA of the CDR3: TGTGCCAGCGGGACTAGCGGAACCTACGAGCAGTACTTC.

The J gene is TRBJ1-4, the V gene TRBV4-3; TRBD1 might be the D (6 bases). Deletions cut 5 bases from V and 7 bases from J, with 20 bases between. Germline CDR1 is LGHNA and CDR2 is YSLEER. The CDR3 is 16 residues long. The CDR3 reads CASSGRGAGGGEKLFF. The CDR3 DNA sequence: TGCGCCAGCAGCGGTAGGGGGGCCGGCGGAGGTGAAAAACTGTTTTTT.

This rearrangement joins TRBV7-2 to TRBJ1-5; 7 bases match TRBD1. After removal of 5 bases from V and 3 bases from J, the junction contained 10 bases not matched to a gene. CDR1 SGHTA and CDR2 FQGNSA come from the germline V gene. This CDR3 region has 16 residues. The CDR3 sequence is CASSPPGQPFNQPQHF. CDR3 DNA sequence: TGTGCCAGCAGCCCCCCGGGACAGCCTTTCAATCAGCCCCAGCATTTT.

The V call is TRBV19, the J call TRBJ2-1, with D possibly matching TRBD2 (6 bases). Trimming removed 3 bases at V and 0 bases at J, with 12 bases between. Germline-derived CDR1 and CDR2 are LNHDA and SQIVND (reference sequence). This CDR3 region has 16 residues. The DNA for the CDR3 is TGTGCCAGTAGTATCCCGAACGGGGGCTCCTACAATGAGCAGTTCTTC. The encoded protein is CASSIPNGGSYNEQFF. Full variable domain (remainder filled in from reference TRBV19 and TRBJ2-1): DGGITQSPKYLFRKEGQNVTLSCEQNLNHDAMYWYRQDPGQGLRLIYYSQIVNDFQKGDIAEGYSVSREKKESFPLTVTSAQKNPTAFYLCASSIPNGGSYNEQFFGPGTRLTVL.

In its sample, this clone was seen a few times. The chain combines TRBV4-1 with TRBJ1-2, with no clear D. CDR3 size: 14 residues. CDR1 is MGHRA, CDR2 YSYEKL, per germline. Between the trimmed V and J ends, which lost 0 bases and 8 bases, there was a span of 13 bases. CDR3 bases: TGCGCCAGCAGCCAAGAACCGAGGGCTCGCGGCTACACCTTC. This encodes CASSQEPRARGYTF.

This clone occurred a few times. The chain combines TRBV5-1 with TRBJ2-5; TRBD2 matches 9 bases. CDR1 and CDR2 (germline): SGHRS, YFSETQ. V lost 6 bases to trimming and J lost 5 bases; unmatched junction nucleotides: 5. This CDR3 is built from 13 residues. CDR3 sequence: CASTQAGGETQYF. Here the CDR3 DNA reads TGCGCCAGCACACAGGCGGGAGGGGAGACCCAGTACTTC.

This sequence joins TRBV15 and TRBJ2-3; 7 bases align to TRBD2. The CDR3 spans 17 residues. The junction had 15 bases not matched to a gene; V was cut back by 4 bases and J by 5 bases. The germline V gene encodes CDR1 LNHNV and CDR2 YYDKDF (reference sequence). In nucleotides, the CDR3 is TGTGCCACCAGCACCGATAAGGAGACTAGCACAGTAGATACGCAGTATTTT. Encoded protein: CATSTDKETSTVDTQYF.

The V gene is TRBV6-6, the J gene TRBJ2-3; unclear D gene. The CDR3 consists of 16 residues. The germline V gene has CDR1 MNHNY and CDR2 SVGAGI (reference sequence). V shed 2 bases and J shed 2 bases, with 14 bases lying between them. CDR3 region: CASSYGYRTVTDTQYF. The DNA for the CDR3 is TGTGCCAGCAGTTACGGATACCGAACAGTCACAGATACGCAGTATTTT.

This chain connects TRBV7-9 to TRBJ2-7; D is possibly TRBD1 (5 bases). Trimming pared 2 bases from V and 7 bases from J, leaving 15 bases between. The CDR3 contains 14 residues. The germline gives CDR1 SEHNR, CDR2 FQNEAQ (reference sequence). The CDR3 spells CASSLNRLLGEQYF. As DNA, the CDR3 is TGTGCCAGCAGCTTAAACAGGTTGTTGGGTGAGCAGTACTTC.

The table lists this clone with a few counts. The rearrangement links TRBV6-6 to TRBJ1-5, with unresolved D. The V end was cut by 6 bases, the J end by 2 bases, with 2 bases between. The germline V gene has CDR1 MNHNY and CDR2 SVGAGI (reference sequence). The CDR3 is 11 amino acids. The CDR3 nucleotides are TGTGCCAGCAGGCGCAATCAGCCCCAGCATTTT. It is translated as CASRRNQPQHF.

The chain recombines TRBV27 with TRBJ1-2; a weak D match, TRBD1 (5 bases). The germline gives CDR1 MNHEY, CDR2 SMNVEV (reference sequence). V lost 2 bases, J lost 5 bases, and 24 bases lay in between. CDR3 length equals 18 residues. The CDR3 here is CASSLKGGASAYIYGYTF. The CDR3 DNA reads as TGTGCCAGCAGTTTAAAAGGAGGGGCCTCGGCCTACATTTATGGCTACACCTTC.

This clone was seen more than once but under ten times. The chain joins TRBV5-1 to TRBJ2-5; 7 bases fit TRBD2. V dropped 0 bases and J dropped 6; count of bases not matched to a gene: 11. CDR1 is SGHRS and CDR2 is YFSETQ in the germline V gene. This CDR3 region has 16 residues. The CDR3, as DNA: TGCGCCAGCAGCTTGGAAATGGGGGGGTCCTACCAGACCCAGTACTTC. Its translation: CASSLEMGGSYQTQYF.

This clone was seen once. The rearrangement joins TRBV15 to TRBJ2-7; TRBD2 aligns across 8 bases. Trimming at V came to 1 base and at J to 2 bases, leaving 10 bases not matched to a gene. CDR1 LNHNV and CDR2 YYDKDF come from the germline V gene (reference sequence). This CDR3 has 17 amino acids. The CDR3 DNA reads TGTGCCACCAGCAGAGGGTCTCGGCGGGGGGCGACCTACGAGCAGTACTTC. Its protein is CATSRGSRRGATYEQYF.

The chain joins TRBV13 to TRBJ2-5; 9 bases align to TRBD1. Germline lookup yields CDR1 PRHDT and CDR2 FYEKMQ (reference sequence). The V and J ends lost 3 bases and 4 bases, in that order; junction bases with no gene match: 15. CDR3 size: 18 residues. The CDR3 nucleotides read TGTGCCAGCAGCTTCCCGGGACAGGGAGATCTGGGACGAGAGACCCAGTACTTC. Its translation: CASSFPGQGDLGRETQYF.

The chain links TRBV11-2 to TRBJ2-1, with D hard to call. The germline gives CDR1 SGHAT, CDR2 FQNNGV. Trimming removed 2 bases from V and 8 bases from J, with 7 bases in between. The CDR3 consists of 12 residues. In DNA, the CDR3 is TGTGCCAGCAGCTTACCTAGACATGAGCAGTTCTTC. Amino acids: CASSLPRHEQFF.

The V and J genes are TRBV7-2 and TRBJ1-2; D is uncertain. Germline V gene sequence: CDR1 SGHTA, CDR2 FQGNSA. Between the trimmed V and J ends, which lost 6 bases and 7 bases, there was a span of 18 bases. This CDR3 comprises 14 residues. The CDR3: CASRPAPLASGYTF. For the CDR3, the DNA is TGTGCCAGCAGACCTGCCCCTTTGGCTAGTGGCTACACCTTC.

This clone was seen only once. In DNA form, the CDR3 reads TGTGCCAGCACCAGCGGGAGTCAAGAGACCCAGTACTTC. Residues: CASTSGSQETQYF. The chain employs TRBV6-6 and TRBJ2-5, with TRBD2 matching 8 bases. V shed 7 bases and J 2 bases; nucleotides not matched to a gene: 3. This CDR3 spans 13 amino acids. From germline, CDR1 is MNHNY and CDR2 SVGAGI (reference sequence).